The clone carrying this T cell receptor (beta chain) occurred a few times. Its target is unknown. This specimen comes from a study of beta chain features in type 1 diabetes. General study points: In every one of the four CD4+ subsets, TCRB CDR3s were moderately but significantly shorter in Type 1 diabetes patients.

Of the isolated RNA, all was reverse transcribed, and so the sequenced material was expressed TCRB transcripts. Data came from immunoSEQ multiplex PCR; TCRdb stores just in-frame clones and leaves some out. The sample consists of about 250,000 clones, roughly a tenth of them appearing once. CDR1 and CDR2 (germline): ENHRY, SYGVKD. The CDR3 is 13 residues long. V gave up 6 bases and J gave up 3 bases; unmatched junction bases: 5. The sequence derives from a man aged 25-45 years with type 1 diabetes. The sample taken for sequencing was naive CD4+ T cells from blood. The chain combines TRBV10-3 with TRBJ2-7, with 7 bases fitting TRBD1. The CDR3 DNA reads TGTGCCATCAGGGACAGGAAGGACTACGAGCAGTACTTC. Amino acids: CAIRDRKDYEQYF.